Shown below are 21 T cell receptor beta chains from a single sample sequenced in a study of neoadjuvant anti-PD-1 for oral cavity cancer. Time point reported: after neoadjuvant nivolumab, at surgical resection. Generated by immunoSEQ multiplex PCR, the TCRdb table keeps only in-frame clones and is missing some. The table shows about 14,000 clones, with about three quarters occurring only once. The source material was PBMCs, sampled after nivolumab (anti-PD-1) treatment. Receptor source: a person between 40 and 85 years old with oral cavity squamous cell carcinoma.

The V and J genes are TRBV6-5 and TRBJ2-1; 11 nucleotides match TRBD2. V dropped 6 bases and J dropped 5; count of bases not matched to a gene: 6. The CDR3 is made up of 15 amino acids. CDR1 is MNHEY and CDR2 is SVGAGI in the germline V gene. The CDR3: CASSLTSGSNNEQFF. CDR3 bases: TGTGCCAGCAGCCTTACTAGCGGGAGTAACAATGAGCAGTTCTTC.

The rearrangement joins TRBV28 to TRBJ1-2; no firm D call. V dropped 2 bases and J dropped 2 bases, with 9 bases sitting between them. Germline CDR1 MDHEN, CDR2 SYDVKM. The CDR3 contains 14 residues. The CDR3 DNA reads as TGTGCCAGCAGTTTACAGGCCGCAAACTATGGCTACACCTTC. It translates to CASSLQAANYGYTF.

This sequence joins TRBV30 and TRBJ2-7; the D gene is possibly TRBD1 (5 bases). V was pared by 5 bases and J by 6 bases, with 14 bases between. This CDR3 is built from 12 residues. The germline V gene has CDR1 GTSNPN and CDR2 SVGIG (reference sequence). The CDR3 DNA is TGTGCCTGGTCACCGGCAGGGATCGAGCAGTACTTC. Residues: CAWSPAGIEQYF.

The CDR3 nucleotides are TGTGCCATCAGTCCTAGCGGGAGTGCTACCTTTCAAGAGACCCAGTACTTC. Amino acid sequence: CAISPSGSATFQETQYF. V and J are TRBV10-3 and TRBJ2-5; 10 bases align to TRBD2. Trimming at V came to 5 bases and at J to 2 bases, leaving 11 bases not matched to a gene. The CDR3 spans 17 residues. The V gene's germline CDR1 is ENHRY and CDR2 SYGVKD.

The V gene is TRBV7-8, the J gene TRBJ1-5; 7 bases match TRBD1. The CDR3 totals 14 residues. Trimming cost V 4 bases and J 10 bases; bases outside gene matches: 10. Germline CDR1 and CDR2: SGHVS and FQNEAQ. Here the CDR3 reads CASSSGQVPLPQHF. The DNA for the CDR3 is TGTGCCAGCAGCTCCGGACAGGTCCCTCTCCCCCAGCATTTT.

This chain uses TRBV10-3 with TRBJ2-1; D not certain. The germline V and J ends were trimmed by 2 bases and 7 bases, with 6 bases remaining between them. CDR3 size: 12 residues. Germline values: CDR1 ENHRY, CDR2 SYGVKD. Here the CDR3 reads CAISELGNEQFF. Written as DNA, the CDR3 is TGTGCCATCAGTGAGCTGGGTAATGAGCAGTTCTTC.

J is TRBJ1-5 and V is TRBV10-2; possible D gene TRBD1, 5 bases. This CDR3 comprises 13 residues. Germline V gives CDR1 WSHSY, CDR2 SAAADI. The V end lost 7 bases, the J end lost 6 bases, and 13 bases lay between the germline ends. This CDR3 is CASTAAGGQPQHF. The CDR3 coding sequence is TGCGCCAGCACGGCGGCTGGGGGTCAGCCCCAGCATTTT.

J is TRBJ2-1 and V is TRBV9, with D perhaps being TRBD1 or TRBD2 (6 bases each). Looked up from germline, CDR1 is SGDLS and CDR2 is YYNGEE. Trimming shortened V by 4 bases and J by 0 bases, and 17 bases separated the two germline ends. The CDR3 consists of 17 residues. As DNA, the CDR3 is TGTGCCAGCAGCCTAGCCGCGGGACATATCTCCTACAATGAGCAGTTCTTC. Amino acid sequence: CASSLAAGHISYNEQFF.

Written as DNA, the CDR3 is TGTGCCAGCAGCTTAGTTGGGACAGGGACCAACAATGAGCAGTTCTTC. Protein sequence: CASSLVGTGTNNEQFF. The chain carries TRBV7-2 and TRBJ2-1; 9 positions match TRBD1. Germline-derived CDR1 and CDR2 are SGHTA and FQGNSA. The CDR3 spans 16 residues. The V gene end was trimmed by 1 base and the J gene end by 5 bases; junction bases not matched to a gene: 6.

The table lists this clone with a few counts. CDR3 in amino acids: CACATGYNQPQHF. Here the CDR3 DNA reads TGTGCCTGCGCCACAGGGTACAATCAGCCCCAGCATTTT. This chain joins TRBV30 and TRBJ1-5; maybe TRBD1 (6 bases). Trimming cost V 6 bases and J 3 bases, with 12 bases left between them. The germline V gene has CDR1 GTSNPN and CDR2 SVGIG (reference sequence). The CDR3 covers 13 residues.

The J gene is TRBJ2-3, the V gene TRBV29-1; tentative D call: TRBD2 (5 bases). There are 15 residues in the CDR3. The germline gives CDR1 SQVTM, CDR2 ANQGSEA. V lost 7 bases and J lost 2, with 19 bases in between. The CDR3 sequence is CSAQAEPIFTDTQYF. The CDR3 DNA reads TGCAGCGCCCAAGCGGAGCCCATATTCACAGATACGCAGTATTTT.

Only one count was recorded for this clone. The chain has TRBV10-1 and TRBJ2-3, with a tentative D call TRBD2 (5 bases). Trimming removed 1 base at V and 0 bases at J, with 11 bases between. This CDR3 has 16 amino acids. The germline gives CDR1 WNHNN, CDR2 SYGVQD (reference sequence). The CDR3 bases are TGCGCCAGCAGTGAGTACCGTAGCGCAAGCACAGATACGCAGTATTTT. Residues: CASSEYRSASTDTQYF.

The chain has TRBV7-9 and TRBJ1-2, with unresolved D. Germline loops: CDR1 SEHNR, CDR2 FQNEAQ (reference sequence). V was cut by 0 bases and J by 8 bases, with 7 bases left in between. The CDR3 sequence is 12 residues long. The CDR3, as DNA: TGTGCCAGCAGCTTAGCGGTGACGGGCTACACCTTC. This sequence encodes CASSLAVTGYTF.

The V call is TRBV9, the J call TRBJ2-1; possibly TRBD1 or TRBD2 for D (5 bases each). V lost 0 bases and J lost 0, with 13 bases in between. This CDR3 is built from 17 residues. Germline-derived CDR1 and CDR2 are SGDLS and YYNGEE. DNA for the CDR3: TGTGCCAGCAGCGTAGAGTGGGGGAGCGGCTCCTACAATGAGCAGTTCTTC. Amino acids: CASSVEWGSGSYNEQFF. Full variable domain (outside the CDR3, taken from reference TRBV9 and TRBJ2-1): DSGVTQTPKHLITATGQRVTLRCSPRSGDLSVYWYQQSLDQGLQFLIQYYNGEERAKGNILERFSAQQFPDLHSELNLSSLELGDSALYFCASSVEWGSGSYNEQFFGPGTRLTVL.

This clone was seen only a few times. The rearrangement links TRBV11-2 to TRBJ2-7; TRBD2 matches 12 bases. The CDR3 spans 16 residues. CDR1 is SGHAT, CDR2 FQNNGV, per germline. J was trimmed by 0 bases and V by 3 bases; bases with no gene match: 3. CDR3 loop: CASSFSLAGGSYEQYF. The CDR3 coding sequence is TGTGCCAGCAGCTTTTCACTAGCGGGGGGCTCCTACGAGCAGTACTTC. Using reference TRBV11-2 and TRBJ2-7 for the parts outside the CDR3, the full variable domain is EAGVAQSPRYKIIEKRQSVAFWCNPISGHATLYWYQQILGQGPKLLIQFQNNGVVDDSQLPKDRFSAERLKGVDSTLKIQPAKLEDSAVYLCASSFSLAGGSYEQYFGPGTRLTVT.

The chain has TRBV10-1 and TRBJ2-1; possibly TRBD1 for D (6 bases). This CDR3 region has 12 residues. The V gene lost 5 bases and the J gene lost 7 bases, with 9 bases spanning the gap. CDR1 WNHNN and CDR2 SYGVQD come from the germline V gene (reference sequence). The CDR3 DNA follows: TGCGCCAGCAGTAAACAGGGTAATGAGCAGTTCTTC. It translates to CASSKQGNEQFF.

The rearrangement joins TRBV18 to TRBJ2-1, with a weak D call TRBD1 (5 bases). V lost 3 bases to trimming and J lost 8 bases, with 17 bases between them. The V gene's germline CDR1 is KGHSH and CDR2 LQKENI. The CDR3 totals 15 residues. The CDR3, as DNA: TGTGCCAGCTCACCTGGCAGGGATCGTTTGGATGAGCAGTTCTTC. As protein: CASSPGRDRLDEQFF.

The genes are TRBV29-1 and TRBJ1-1, with TRBD1 identical over 7 bases. CDR3 size: 13 residues. The germline V gene encodes CDR1 SQVTM and CDR2 ANQGSEA. The trim removed 4 bases at V and 4 bases at J, leaving 6 bases unmatched. The CDR3 DNA reads as TGCAGCGTTGTTAGTTCAGGGGGCACTGAAGCTTTCTTT. Translating gives CSVVSSGGTEAFF.

The chain links TRBV7-2 to TRBJ1-2, with TRBD1 identical over 7 bases. V was pared by 5 bases and J by 4 bases, with 13 bases of the junction left unmatched. This CDR3 is 16 amino acids long. Germline V gives CDR1 SGHTA, CDR2 FQGNSA. This CDR3 reads CASSQPLTGKSYGYTF. The CDR3 region has the DNA TGTGCCAGCAGCCAACCCCTGACAGGGAAAAGCTATGGCTACACCTTC.

In this sample, this clone turned up a few times. V usage is TRBV5-1 and J usage is TRBJ1-1, with D perhaps TRBD1 (5 bases). Germline assignment: CDR1 SGHRS and CDR2 YFSETQ. Between the trimmed V and J ends, which lost 0 bases and 5 bases, there was a span of 11 bases. The CDR3 totals 14 residues. The CDR3 DNA reads as TGCGCCAGCAGCTTGGCCGGGGGTAGGACTGAAGCTTTCTTT. It yields the protein CASSLAGGRTEAFF.

The chain employs TRBV15 and TRBJ2-4; 12 nucleotides match TRBD2. CDR3 length equals 18 residues. The J segment lost 3 bases and the V segment lost 0 bases, leaving 6 bases of the junction unmatched. Germline V gene lookup returns CDR1 LNHNV and CDR2 YYDKDF (reference sequence). The CDR3 sequence is CATSRDRLAGEVKNIQYF. CDR3 coding DNA: TGTGCCACCAGCAGAGATAGACTAGCGGGAGAGGTCAAAAACATTCAGTACTTC.